This T cell receptor beta chain was obtained from a study of blood T cell repertoires in COVID-19. Across the whole study: There were acute and convalescent COVID-19 samples, and they came from the United States, Italy and Spain.

The length of the CDR3 is 15 residues. V gave up 6 bases and J gave up 4 bases; unmatched junction bases: 9. Germline CDR1 SEHNR, CDR2 FQNEAQ (reference sequence). Assignments of participants to cohorts depended upon their own reported clinical history. Authors' methods: From reference gene primer amplification, estimates of nucleated cell counts were derived. Clones were read by immunoSEQ multiplex PCR, and TCRdb kept only the in-frame ones, dropping some. That table furnishes V, J and clone size, whereas the DNA furnished D and trimming. The sample comprises a few hundred thousand clones, about nine tenths of which are singletons, and 10% rests with the top ten.

The TCR was taken from a woman under 30 who had recovered from COVID-19. V and J are TRBV7-9 and TRBJ2-7; the match to TRBD1 covers 10 bases. The sample taken for sequencing was PBMCs or T cells enriched from blood (not recorded which). The CDR3 DNA sequence: TGTGCCAGCAGATCCGGGACAGGGGATATTTACGAGCAGTACTTC. It is translated as CASRSGTGDIYEQYF. The complete variable domain, with remaining parts taken from reference TRBV7-9 and TRBJ2-7, reads DTGVSQNPRHKITKRGQNVTFRCDPISEHNRLYWYRQTLGQGPEFLTYFQNEAQLEKSRLLSDRFSAERPKGSFSTLEIQRTEQGDSAMYLCASRSGTGDIYEQYFGPGTRLTVT.